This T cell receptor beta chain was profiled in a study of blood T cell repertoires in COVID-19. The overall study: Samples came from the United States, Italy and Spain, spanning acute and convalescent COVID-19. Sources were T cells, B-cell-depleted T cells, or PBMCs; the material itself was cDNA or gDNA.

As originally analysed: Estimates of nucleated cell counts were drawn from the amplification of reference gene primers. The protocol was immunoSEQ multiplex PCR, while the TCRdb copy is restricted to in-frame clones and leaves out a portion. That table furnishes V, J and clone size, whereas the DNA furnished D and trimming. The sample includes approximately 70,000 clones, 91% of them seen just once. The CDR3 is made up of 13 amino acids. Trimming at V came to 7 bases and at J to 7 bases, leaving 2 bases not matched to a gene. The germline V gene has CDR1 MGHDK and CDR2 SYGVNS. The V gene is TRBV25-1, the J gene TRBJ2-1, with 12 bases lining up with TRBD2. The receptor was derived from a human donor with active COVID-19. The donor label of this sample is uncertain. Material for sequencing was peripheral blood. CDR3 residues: CASNGLAGNEQFF. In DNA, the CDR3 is TGTGCCAGCAATGGACTAGCGGGAAATGAGCAGTTCTTC. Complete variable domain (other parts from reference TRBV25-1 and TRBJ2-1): EADIYQTPRYLVIGTGKKITLECSQTMGHDKMYWYQQDPGMELHLIHYSYGVNSTEKGDLSSESTVSRIRTEHFPLTLESARPSHTSQYLCASNGLAGNEQFFGPGTRLTVL.